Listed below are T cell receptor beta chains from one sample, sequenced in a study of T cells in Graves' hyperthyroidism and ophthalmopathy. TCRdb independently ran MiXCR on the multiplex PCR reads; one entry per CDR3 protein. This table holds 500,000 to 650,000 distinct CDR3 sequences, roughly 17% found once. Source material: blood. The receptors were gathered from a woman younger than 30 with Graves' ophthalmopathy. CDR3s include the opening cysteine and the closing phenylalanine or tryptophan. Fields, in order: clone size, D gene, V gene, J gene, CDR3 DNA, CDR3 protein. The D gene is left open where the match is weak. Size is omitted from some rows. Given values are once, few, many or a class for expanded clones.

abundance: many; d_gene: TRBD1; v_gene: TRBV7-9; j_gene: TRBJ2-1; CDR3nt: TGTGCCAGCAGCACTCAGAACAGGGGCTCCTACAATGAGCAGTTCTTC; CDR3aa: CASSTQNRGSYNEQFF
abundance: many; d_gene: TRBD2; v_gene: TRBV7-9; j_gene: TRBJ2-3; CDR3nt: TGTGCCAGCAGCATACTAGCGTTGGATACGCAGTATTTT; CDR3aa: CASSILALDTQYF
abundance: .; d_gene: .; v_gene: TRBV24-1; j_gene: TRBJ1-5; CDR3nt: TGTGCCACCAGTGATGCGGACGGAAGAAGGCCAGGCAATCAGCCCCAGCATTTT; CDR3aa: CATSDADGRRPGNQPQHF
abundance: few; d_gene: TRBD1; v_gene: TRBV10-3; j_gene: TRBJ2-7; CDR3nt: TGTGCCATCAGTCATACCCGGACAGGGGACGAGCAGTACTTC; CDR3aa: CAISHTRTGDEQYF
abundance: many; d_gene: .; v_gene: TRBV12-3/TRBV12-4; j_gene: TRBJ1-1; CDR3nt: TGTGCCAGCAGTGACCGGGACATTCGCACTGAAGCTTTCTTT; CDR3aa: CASSDRDIRTEAFF
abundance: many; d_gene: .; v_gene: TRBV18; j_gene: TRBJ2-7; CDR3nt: TGTGCCAGCTCACCATCGGCCAGCAACTACGAGCAGTACTTC; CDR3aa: CASSPSASNYEQYF
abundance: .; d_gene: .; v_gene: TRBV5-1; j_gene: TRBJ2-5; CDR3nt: TGCGCCAGCAGCTCCGCAGGCGGGGAGACCCAGTACTTC; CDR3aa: CASSSAGGETQYF
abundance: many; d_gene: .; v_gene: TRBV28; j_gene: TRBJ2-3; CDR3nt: TGTGCCAGCAGTGTAGGACTCACAGATACGCAGTATTTT; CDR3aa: CASSVGLTDTQYF
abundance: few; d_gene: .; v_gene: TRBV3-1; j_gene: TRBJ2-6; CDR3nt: TGTGCCAGCAGCCAAGAGTTCCCGGGAGCCTCCTCTGGGGCCAACGTCCTGACTTTC; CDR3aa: CASSQEFPGASSGANVLTF
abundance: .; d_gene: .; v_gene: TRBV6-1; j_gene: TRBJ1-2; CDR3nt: TGTGCCAGCACCCCTGAGTTTAGGACTAACTATGGCTACACCTTC; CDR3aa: CASTPEFRTNYGYTF
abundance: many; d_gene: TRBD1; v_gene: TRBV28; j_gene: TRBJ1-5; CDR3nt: TGTGCCAGCAGTTTGCAGGGACAGGGGGCGTCTCAGCCCCAGCATTTT; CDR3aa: CASSLQGQGASQPQHF
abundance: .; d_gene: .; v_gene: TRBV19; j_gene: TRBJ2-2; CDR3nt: TGTGCCAGTAGGACAGGGAACACCGGGGAGCTGTTTTTT; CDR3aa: CASRTGNTGELFF
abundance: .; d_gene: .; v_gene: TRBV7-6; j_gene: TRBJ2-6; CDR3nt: TGTGCCAGCAGCTTAGGGACATCTCGCGTCCTGACTTTC; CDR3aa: CASSLGTSRVLTF
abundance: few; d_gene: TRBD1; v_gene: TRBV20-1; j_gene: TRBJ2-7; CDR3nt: TGCAGTGCCATTACCGGGACAGGGGGTGCCAGCGAGCAGTACTTC; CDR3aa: CSAITGTGGASEQYF
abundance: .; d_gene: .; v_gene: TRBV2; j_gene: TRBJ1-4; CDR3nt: TGTGCCAGCGGCCTACAGGGACTCGGCGAAAAACTGTTTTTT; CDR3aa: CASGLQGLGEKLFF
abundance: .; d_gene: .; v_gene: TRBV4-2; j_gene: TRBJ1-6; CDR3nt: TGTGCCACCGCGGCCGGCGGCTATAATTCACCCCTCCACTTT; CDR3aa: CATAAGGYNSPLHF
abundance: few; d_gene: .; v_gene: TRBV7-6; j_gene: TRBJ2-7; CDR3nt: TGTGCCAGCAGCTCCCCTTCCCTCTACGAGCAGTACTTC; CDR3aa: CASSSPSLYEQYF
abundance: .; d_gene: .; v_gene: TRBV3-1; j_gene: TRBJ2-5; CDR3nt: TGTGCCAGCAGCCAAAATCCGGGGCCCCAAGAGACCCAGTACTTC; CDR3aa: CASSQNPGPQETQYF
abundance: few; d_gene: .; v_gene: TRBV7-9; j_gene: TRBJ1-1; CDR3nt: TGTGCCAGCAGCTTAGGAGGGATCCACACTGAAGCTTTCTTT; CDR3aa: CASSLGGIHTEAFF
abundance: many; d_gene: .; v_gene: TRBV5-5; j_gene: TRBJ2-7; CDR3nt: TGTGCCAGCCTACCAGCTACTTCGTTGGGGTCAGGCGAGCAGTACTTC; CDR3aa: CASLPATSLGSGEQYF
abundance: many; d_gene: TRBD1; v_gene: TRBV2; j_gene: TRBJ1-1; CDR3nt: TGTGCCAGCAGAAGGGACAGGGGCGAAACTGAAGCTTTCTTT; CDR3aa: CASRRDRGETEAFF
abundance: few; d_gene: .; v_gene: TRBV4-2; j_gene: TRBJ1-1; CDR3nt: TGTGCCAGCAGGCCCTTAATGAGGGACCTGAACACTGAAGCTTTCTTT; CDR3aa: CASRPLMRDLNTEAFF
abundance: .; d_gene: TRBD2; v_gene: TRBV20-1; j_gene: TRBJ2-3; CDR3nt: TGCAGTGCTAGAACAGAGACTAGCGGGATCGTCGCAGATACGCAGTATTTT; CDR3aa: CSARTETSGIVADTQYF
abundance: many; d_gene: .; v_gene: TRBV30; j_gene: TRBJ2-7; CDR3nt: TGTGCCTGGAGTCATAACGACAGGTCCTACGAGCAGTACTTC; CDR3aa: CAWSHNDRSYEQYF
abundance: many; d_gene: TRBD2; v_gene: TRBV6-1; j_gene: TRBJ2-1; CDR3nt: TGTGCCAGCGAAGAGCGGGAGGGGACAATAGTAGGCTACAATGAGCAGTTCTTC; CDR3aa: CASEEREGTIVGYNEQFF
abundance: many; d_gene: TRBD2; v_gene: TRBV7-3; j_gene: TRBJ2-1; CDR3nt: TGTGCCAGCAGCTTCCTAGCGGGAGGGCCTTTCTATAATGAGCAGTTCTTC; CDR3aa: CASSFLAGGPFYNEQFF
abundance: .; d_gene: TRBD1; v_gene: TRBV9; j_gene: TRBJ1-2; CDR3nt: TGTGCCAGCAGCGTATTGGACAGGGACCTCAGGGGCTACACCTTC; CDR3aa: CASSVLDRDLRGYTF
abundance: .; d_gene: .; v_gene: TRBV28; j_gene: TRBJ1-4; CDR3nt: TGTGCCAGCAGTCCCGCGTTAGGCGAAAAACTGTTTTTT; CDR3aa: CASSPALGEKLFF